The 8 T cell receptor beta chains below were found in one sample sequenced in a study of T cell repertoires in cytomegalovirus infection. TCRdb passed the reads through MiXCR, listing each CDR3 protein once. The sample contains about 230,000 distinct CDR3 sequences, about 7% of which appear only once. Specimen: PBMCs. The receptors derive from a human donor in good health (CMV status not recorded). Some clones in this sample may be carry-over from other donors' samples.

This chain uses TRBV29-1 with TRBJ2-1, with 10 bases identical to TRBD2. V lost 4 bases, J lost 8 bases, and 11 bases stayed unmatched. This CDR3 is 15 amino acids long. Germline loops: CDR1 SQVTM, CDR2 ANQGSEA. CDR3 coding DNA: TGCAGCGTTGGACCCCAGCGGGGGGGCCTAGATGAGCAGTTCTTC. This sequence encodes CSVGPQRGGLDEQFF.

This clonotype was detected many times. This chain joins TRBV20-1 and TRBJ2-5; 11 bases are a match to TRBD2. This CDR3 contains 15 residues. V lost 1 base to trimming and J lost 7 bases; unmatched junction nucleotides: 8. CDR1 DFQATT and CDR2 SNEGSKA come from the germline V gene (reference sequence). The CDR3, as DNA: TGCAGTGCTAGAGTTGTTAGCGGGGGGGCCGGGACCCAGTACTTC. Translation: CSARVVSGGAGTQYF.

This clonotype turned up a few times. This chain's CDR3 is CASSLGQGVNTEAFF. The CDR3 DNA reads as TGCGCCAGCAGCCTAGGACAGGGGGTGAACACTGAAGCTTTCTTT. This chain connects TRBV5-1 to TRBJ1-1, with 10 bases identical to TRBD1. This CDR3 comprises 15 residues. The ends lost 4 bases at V and 0 bases at J; junction bases unmatched: 3. CDR1 is SGHRS, CDR2 YFSETQ, per germline. The full variable domain, rest sourced from reference TRBV5-1 and TRBJ1-1, is KAGVTQTPRYLIKTRGQQVTLSCSPISGHRSVSWYQQTPGQGLQFLFEYFSETQRNKGNFPGRFSGRQFSNSRSEMNVSTLELGDSALYLCASSLGQGVNTEAFFGQGTRLTVV.

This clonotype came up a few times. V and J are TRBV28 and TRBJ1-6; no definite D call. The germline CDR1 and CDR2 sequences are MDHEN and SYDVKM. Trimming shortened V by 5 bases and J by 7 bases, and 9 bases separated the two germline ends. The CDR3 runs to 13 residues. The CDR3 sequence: CASSPSTNSPLHF. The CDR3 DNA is TGTGCCAGCAGTCCGAGTACCAATTCACCCCTCCACTTT.

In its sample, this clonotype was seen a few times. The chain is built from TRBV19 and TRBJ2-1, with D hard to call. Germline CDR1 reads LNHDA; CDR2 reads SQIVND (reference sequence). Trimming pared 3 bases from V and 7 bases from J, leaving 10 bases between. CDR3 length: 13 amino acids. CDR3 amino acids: CASSIDQVNEQFF. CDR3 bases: TGTGCCAGTAGTATCGACCAGGTGAATGAGCAGTTCTTC.

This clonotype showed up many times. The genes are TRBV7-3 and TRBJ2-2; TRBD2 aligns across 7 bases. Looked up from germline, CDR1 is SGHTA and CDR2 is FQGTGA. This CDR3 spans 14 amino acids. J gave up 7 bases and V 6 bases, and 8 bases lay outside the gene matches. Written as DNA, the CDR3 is TGTGCCAGCAGGTCACTAGCGAATCGCGGGGAGCTGTTTTTT. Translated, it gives CASRSLANRGELFF.

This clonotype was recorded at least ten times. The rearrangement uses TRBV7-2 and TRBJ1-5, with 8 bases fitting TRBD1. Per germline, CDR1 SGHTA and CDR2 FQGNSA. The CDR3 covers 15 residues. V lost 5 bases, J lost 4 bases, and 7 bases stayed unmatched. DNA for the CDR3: TGTGCCAGCAGCCCCGGGACAGGCATTAATCAGCCCCAGCATTTT. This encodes CASSPGTGINQPQHF.

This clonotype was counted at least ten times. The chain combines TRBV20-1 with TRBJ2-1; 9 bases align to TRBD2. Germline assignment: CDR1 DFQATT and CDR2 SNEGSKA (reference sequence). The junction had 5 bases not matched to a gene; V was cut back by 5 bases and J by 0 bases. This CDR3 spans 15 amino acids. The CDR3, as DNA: TGCAGTGCTCTTAGCGGGGGATCCTCCTACAATGAGCAGTTCTTC. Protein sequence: CSALSGGSSYNEQFF.